This TCR beta chain was obtained from a study of blood T cell repertoires in COVID-19 (dated by TCRdb to 2020 to 2022). With respect to the entire study: Samples from collaborators originated in the United States, Italy and Spain and spanned both the acute and convalescent phases of COVID-19. The material from the prospective study consisted of cDNA or gDNA derived from T cells, B-cell-depleted T cells, or PBMCs. Subjects who had been exposed to COVID-19, were actively infected with it, or had recovered from it provided the deeply sampled blood TCRbeta repertoires that made up the dataset. The repertoires were released in a freely available public database meant as a resource for research on the immune response to SARS-CoV-2. Samples came from the ongoing ImmuneRACE study (first 160 participants) plus 1,254 subjects from 6 global collaborators. Sample metadata almost always included a de-identified subject ID, COVID-19 status, age in years and sex. Where HLA class I and class II types were available, the types were taken from metadata supplied by the sample provider, not from assay-based typing. Here is what the overall study found, with its caveats: How much clinical and demographic metadata was included differed by source and by participant, and the metadata was provided uncurated.

Whole blood was collected in K2EDTA tubes by collaborating institutions according to the institutions' own protocols. Collaborator samples were shipped for TCRbeta analysis as frozen whole blood, isolated PBMCs, or DNA extracted from either sample type. The CDR3, cysteine through phenylalanine, is 17 amino acids long. The kept DNA is CDR3 alone, 51 bases in frame from the first base. Clipping removes 0 bases from V and 8 bases from J, with 13 as the unmatched junction base count. From the germline V gene, CDR1 is SGHTA and CDR2 is FQGNSA. TCRbeta CDR3 regions were amplified from genomic DNA using the immunoSEQ Assay, a bias-controlled multiplex PCR. Concerning the study's data processing: Within the assay, amplification of reference gene primers was used to estimate how many nucleated cells each sample contained. To quantify the absolute abundance of each unique TCRbeta CDR3 rearrangement, sequence reads were collapsed and filtered. For each sample, productive Simpson clonality was calculated as the square root of Simpson's diversity index across productive rearrangements. The table was pulled from immuneACCESS by TCRdb, which kept in-frame rearrangements only. Such tables lose some clones; where checked, under half of the loss comes from unresolved V genes, and the rest has no known cause. V and J calls and clone size are given by that table; D and trimming were obtained from the DNA. In this sample the table shows roughly 190,000 clones, roughly 80% of which occur a single time. Roughly 12% of the sample is held by the ten biggest clonotypes.

Points on this clone: The antigen it recognizes is unknown. Base qualities are not recorded, but no much larger clone differs from it by a single base.

The rearranged chain carries TRBV7-2 and TRBJ2-3; 8 middle bases align to TRBD2. The sequenced sample was peripheral blood. The sequence came from a woman aged 45-59 years with acute or convalescent COVID-19. The DNA sequence follows: TGTGCCAGCAGCTTAGCGAACCCGGCGGGGGGCCCCATTACGCAGTATTTT. Protein translation: CASSLANPAGGPITQYF.